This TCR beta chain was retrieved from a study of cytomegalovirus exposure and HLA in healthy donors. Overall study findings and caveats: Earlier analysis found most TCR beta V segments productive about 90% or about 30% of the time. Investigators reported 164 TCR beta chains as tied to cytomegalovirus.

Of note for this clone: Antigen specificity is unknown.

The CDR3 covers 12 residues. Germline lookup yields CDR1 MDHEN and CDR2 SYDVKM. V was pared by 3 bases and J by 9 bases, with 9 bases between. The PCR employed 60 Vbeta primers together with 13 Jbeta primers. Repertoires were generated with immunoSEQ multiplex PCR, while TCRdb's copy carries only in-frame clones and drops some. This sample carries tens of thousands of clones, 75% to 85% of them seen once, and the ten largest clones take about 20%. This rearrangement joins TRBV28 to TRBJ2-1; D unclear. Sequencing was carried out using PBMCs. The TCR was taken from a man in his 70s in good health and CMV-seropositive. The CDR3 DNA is TGTGCCAGCAGTTTGGTGGAGTTTGAGCAGTTCTTC. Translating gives CASSLVEFEQFF.